This passage covers 19 T cell receptor beta chains from one sample sequenced in a study of blood T cells in healthy people across ages. A second about 6 to 12 cycle PCR used barcoded and J-beta primers. In TCRdb, the 5' RACE reads were re-called with MiXCR into one record per CDR3 protein. The sample holds 1.4 million or so distinct CDR3 sequences; 40% to 45% are singletons and the top ten take 4%. The source material was blood. These receptor sequences come from a woman between 18 and 29 years old in good health.

CDR3 nucleotides: TGTGCCACCAGTGATTTGCAGAGTCCGGGGAATCAGCCCCAGCATTTT. Translation: CATSDLQSPGNQPQHF. This chain connects TRBV24-1 to TRBJ1-5, with D unclear. The ends were cut back, 0 bases at V and 4 bases at J, with 12 bases in the middle. Germline loops: CDR1 KGHDR, CDR2 SFDVKD. CDR3 size: 16 residues.

This rearrangement joins TRBV27 to TRBJ2-3, with no clear D. The CDR3 covers 15 residues. Germline lookup yields CDR1 MNHEY and CDR2 SMNVEV (reference sequence). V lost 2 bases to trimming and J lost 1 base, with 10 bases between them. This CDR3 is CASSLGQQGTDTQYF. The CDR3 bases are TGTGCCAGCAGTTTAGGCCAGCAAGGCACAGATACGCAGTATTTT.

The chain is built from TRBV13 and TRBJ1-1; maybe TRBD1 (6 bases). This CDR3 comprises 12 residues. Germline V gene sequence: CDR1 PRHDT, CDR2 FYEKMQ (reference sequence). The germline V and J ends were trimmed by 3 bases and 11 bases, with 13 bases remaining between them. The CDR3, as DNA: TGTGCCAGCAGCTTGGGGGCAGGCGATGCTTTCTTT. Translated, it gives CASSLGAGDAFF. Variable domain in full (rest from reference TRBV13 and TRBJ1-1): AAGVIQSPRHLIKEKRETATLKCYPIPRHDTVYWYQQGPGQDPQFLISFYEKMQSDKGSIPDRFSAQQFSDYHSELNMSSLELGDSALYFCASSLGAGDAFFGQGTRLTVV.

The chain joins TRBV4-1 to TRBJ2-5, with D tentatively TRBD2 (7 bases). V was trimmed by 1 base and J by 11 bases, leaving 20 bases between them. There are 15 residues in the CDR3. Germline CDR1 reads MGHRA; CDR2 reads YSYEKL. DNA for the CDR3: TGCGCCAGCAGCCAAGGTCCAGGGAGGGGGAAAGAGCAGTACTTC. It codes for CASSQGPGRGKEQYF.

The V call is TRBV6-6, the J call TRBJ2-1; TRBD1 matches at 7 bases. V lost 0 bases to trimming and J lost 6 bases; unmatched junction nucleotides: 5. Per the germline V gene, CDR1 is MNHNY and CDR2 is SVGAGI (reference sequence). This CDR3 is built from 15 residues. CDR3 DNA: TGTGCCAGCAGTTACTCGTGGACAGGAAGCAATGAGCAGTTCTTC. Amino acid sequence: CASSYSWTGSNEQFF.

This clonotype has a handful of counts. The J gene is TRBJ2-4, the V gene TRBV6-5, with 9 bases fitting TRBD2. The germline V gene encodes CDR1 MNHEY and CDR2 SVGAGI. With V trimmed by 6 bases and J by 13 bases, 19 bases remained unmatched. The CDR3 extends over 16 amino acids. The DNA for the CDR3 is TGTGCCAGCAGAGACTCAATGACTAGCGGCAGGGAAGAGCAGTACTTC. Translation gives CASRDSMTSGREEQYF.

This rearrangement joins TRBV3-1 to TRBJ2-1; 12 bases fit TRBD2. The junction had 8 bases not matched to a gene; V was cut back by 6 bases and J by 8 bases. This CDR3 spans 15 amino acids. Per germline, CDR1 LGHDT and CDR2 YNNKEL (reference sequence). DNA of the CDR3: TGTGCCAGCAGGTTTGGGCCTAGCGGGGGGGATGAGCAGTTCTTC. This translates into CASRFGPSGGDEQFF.

In this sample, this clonotype turned up a few times. The CDR3 DNA follows: TGCAGTGCTAACGGGGGCTCCTACGAGCAGTACTTC. Residues: CSANGGSYEQYF. The rearrangement uses TRBV20-1 and TRBJ2-7; perhaps TRBD2 as D (6 bases). CDR1 is DFQATT and CDR2 is SNEGSKA in the germline V gene (reference sequence). The CDR3 has 12 residues. The ends were cut back, 4 bases at V and 0 bases at J, with 7 bases in the middle.

This clonotype was detected only a few times. The CDR3 spells CSGFHRSYNEQFF. The CDR3 DNA follows: TGCAGCGGGTTCCACCGGTCCTACAATGAGCAGTTCTTC. The chain employs TRBV29-1 and TRBJ2-1, with D hard to call. CDR3 length equals 13 residues. CDR1 is SQVTM and CDR2 is ANQGSEA in the germline V gene. The ends were cut back, 7 bases at V and 1 base at J, with 11 bases in the middle.

The chain has TRBV2 and TRBJ2-1, with unresolved D. The V gene's germline CDR1 is SNHLY and CDR2 FYNNEI. This CDR3 is 16 amino acids long. V was trimmed by 4 bases and J by 0 bases, leaving 13 bases between them. The CDR3 loop is CASSVSGANSYNEQFF. CDR3 DNA sequence: TGTGCCAGCAGTGTTTCCGGAGCCAACTCCTACAATGAGCAGTTCTTC.

The rearrangement uses TRBV6-2 or TRBV6-3 and TRBJ2-1; TRBD2 might be the D (5 bases). There are 15 residues in the CDR3. The germline gives CDR1 MNHEY, CDR2 SVGEGT. The V and J ends lost 3 bases and 7 bases respectively, with 16 bases between them. CDR3 DNA: TGTGCCAGCAGTTATCGAGGGTTATGGATTAATGAGCAGTTCTTC. This gives the protein CASSYRGLWINEQFF.

The V call is TRBV29-1, the J call TRBJ1-2; 9 positions match TRBD1. CDR1 is SQVTM, CDR2 ANQGSEA, per germline. The J segment lost 5 bases and the V segment lost 3 bases, leaving 4 bases of the junction unmatched. The CDR3 is 13 amino acids. CDR3 amino acids: CSVEDRGWYGYTF. CDR3 in DNA: TGCAGCGTTGAGGACAGGGGATGGTATGGCTACACCTTC.

The sample holds a few counts of this clonotype. Here the CDR3 DNA reads TGTGCCAGCCCTAAAGACCGATCAGGCGGTAGCACTGAAGCTTTCTTT. Protein product: CASPKDRSGGSTEAFF. The chain combines TRBV28 with TRBJ1-1; D remains unclear. This CDR3 is 16 amino acids long. Per germline, CDR1 MDHEN and CDR2 SYDVKM. V was clipped by 8 bases and J by 4 bases, with 23 bases between them.

The rearrangement joins TRBV20-1 to TRBJ1-4, with a tentative D call TRBD1 (6 bases). The ends were cut back, 0 bases at V and 6 bases at J, with 11 bases in the middle. CDR3 length: 14 amino acids. Germline CDR1 DFQATT, CDR2 SNEGSKA (reference sequence). Here the CDR3 DNA reads TGCAGTGCTAGAGATTGGGGGCACGATGAAAAACTGTTTTTT. It is translated as CSARDWGHDEKLFF.

The chain joins TRBV20-1 to TRBJ2-7; D not certain. CDR3 length: 12 amino acids. Germline V gene sequence: CDR1 DFQATT, CDR2 SNEGSKA (reference sequence). Trimming removed 3 bases from V and 5 bases from J, with 11 bases in between. CDR3 coding DNA: TGCAGTGCTAGGGTAGGAAGTGACGAGCAGTACTTC. Translated, it gives CSARVGSDEQYF.

The rearrangement joins TRBV4-3 to TRBJ2-1; TRBD1 matches at 7 bases. The CDR3 loop spans 13 amino acids. The germline CDR1 and CDR2 sequences are LGHNA and YSLEER. The ends lost 4 bases at V and 9 bases at J; junction bases unmatched: 6. This CDR3 reads CASSLDRESEQFF. In DNA form, the CDR3 reads TGCGCCAGCAGCCTTGACAGGGAAAGTGAGCAGTTCTTC.

This clonotype appeared once. The chain has TRBV24-1 and TRBJ2-1, with TRBD1 matching 8 bases. The germline gives CDR1 KGHDR, CDR2 SFDVKD. Trimming at V came to 4 bases and at J to 6 bases, leaving 7 bases not matched to a gene. The CDR3 is made up of 15 amino acids. The CDR3 is CATSDPATGGNEQFF. In DNA form, the CDR3 reads TGTGCCACCAGTGACCCCGCTACAGGGGGCAATGAGCAGTTCTTC.

This clonotype was seen repeatedly, ten times or more. The chain carries TRBV20-1 and TRBJ2-1; a weak D match, TRBD1 (5 bases). The germline V gene has CDR1 DFQATT and CDR2 SNEGSKA (reference sequence). The CDR3 is made up of 10 amino acids. Trimming removed 6 bases at V and 8 bases at J, with 8 bases between. In DNA, the CDR3 is TGCAGTGCAGGGGTCCATGAGCAGTTCTTC. It is translated as CSAGVHEQFF.

The chain carries TRBV27 and TRBJ2-5; TRBD2 aligns across 8 bases. This CDR3 has 15 residues. Trimming at V came to 0 bases and at J to 13 bases, leaving 13 bases not matched to a gene. Germline V lookup: CDR1 MNHEY, CDR2 SMNVEV (reference sequence). The CDR3 DNA reads TGTGCCAGCAGTTTATCTGCCGGGACTAGAGTAAATAGGTACTTC. Protein: CASSLSAGTRVNRYF.